The 25 T cell receptor beta chains listed next were all sequenced from one sample in a study of blood T cell repertoires in COVID-19 (TCRdb year 2020). The library came from the immunoSEQ multiplex PCR assay. In its TCRdb copy, this immuneACCESS table keeps in-frame sequences only and misses some clones. Where compared with another copy, unresolved V genes explain less than half of these, and the others have no known cause. In all, the sample holds roughly 220,000 clones, and less than 90% of those were seen once. The ten largest account for roughly 21% of the sample. Sequenced sample: peripheral blood. The source is a man aged 25-45 years with active or convalescent COVID-19.

This rearrangement joins TRBV5-1 to TRBJ2-3; perhaps TRBD2 as D (7 bases). This CDR3 is 16 amino acids long. The V and J ends lost 0 bases and 5 bases respectively, with 16 bases between them. In germline, CDR1 is SGHRS, CDR2 YFSETQ. The CDR3 loop reads CASSLVAGAIRDTQYF. In nucleotides, the CDR3 is TGCGCCAGCAGCTTGGTGGCGGGGGCAATTCGAGATACGCAGTATTTT.

The V gene is TRBV27, the J gene TRBJ2-7; a weak D match, TRBD1 (6 bases). CDR1 is MNHEY and CDR2 is SMNVEV in the germline V gene (reference sequence). V was shortened by 9 bases and J by 0 bases, with 15 bases between the two germline ends. This CDR3 has 14 residues. CDR3 loop: CASSRGGSSYEQYF. CDR3 sequence (DNA): TGTGCCAGTAGCAGGGGTGGGAGCTCCTACGAGCAGTACTTC.

The chain combines TRBV5-6 with TRBJ2-1, with D tentatively TRBD1 (5 bases). CDR3 length equals 16 residues. CDR1 is SGHDT, CDR2 YYEEEE, per germline. V was clipped by 2 bases and J by 2 bases, with 14 bases between them. CDR3 in DNA: TGTGCCAGCAGCTTTTTAGATCAGGGTACCTACAATGAGCAGTTCTTC. It is translated as CASSFLDQGTYNEQFF.

The chain recombines TRBV28 with TRBJ1-1; D is perhaps TRBD1 (5 bases). CDR3 size: 14 residues. Germline values: CDR1 MDHEN, CDR2 SYDVKM. V was clipped by 3 bases and J by 3 bases, with 11 bases between them. The CDR3 region is CASSFWAGDTEAFF. Written as DNA, the CDR3 is TGTGCCAGCAGTTTTTGGGCGGGGGACACTGAAGCTTTCTTT.

In its sample, this clone was seen once. This chain links TRBV6-6 with TRBJ1-5, with 7 bases identical to TRBD1. CDR1 and CDR2 (germline): MNHNY, SVGAGI (reference sequence). With V trimmed by 5 bases and J by 7 bases, 11 bases remained unmatched. The CDR3 runs to 15 residues. CDR3 sequence reads: CASSTTAGQVQPQHF. For the CDR3, the DNA is TGTGCCAGCAGTACCACCGCCGGACAGGTCCAGCCCCAGCATTTT.

The chain carries TRBV14 and TRBJ1-6; D uncertain. CDR1 is SGHDN, CDR2 FVKESK, per germline. Trimming removed 5 bases at V and 9 bases at J, with 8 bases between. This CDR3 region has 12 residues. CDR3 coding DNA: TGTGCCAGCAGCTTGAGCCTTTCACCCCTCCACTTT. This gives the protein CASSLSLSPLHF.

The chain recombines TRBV5-6 with TRBJ1-1; weak D call: TRBD1 (6 bases). The V gene lost 5 bases and the J gene lost 0 bases, with 11 bases spanning the gap. Per the germline V gene, CDR1 is SGHDT and CDR2 is YYEEEE. The CDR3 runs 14 residues. CDR3 sequence: CASRFTGMNTEAFF. As DNA, the CDR3 is TGTGCCAGCAGGTTCACAGGGATGAACACTGAAGCTTTCTTT.

The chain couples TRBV7-2 to TRBJ2-3, with TRBD2 matching 12 bases. The junction had 6 bases not matched to a gene; V was cut back by 2 bases and J by 0 bases. The CDR3 loop spans 18 amino acids. The germline CDR1 and CDR2 sequences are SGHTA and FQGNSA. The CDR3 DNA reads TGTGCCAGCAGCTTAACGACTAGCGGGGGAGGGAGCACAGATACGCAGTATTTT. This encodes CASSLTTSGGGSTDTQYF.

The rearrangement joins TRBV23-1 to TRBJ2-7; possibly TRBD2 for D (7 bases). TRBV23-1 is known as an ORF, though its function is uncertain. Trimming removed 4 bases at V and 2 bases at J, with 15 bases between. This CDR3 region has 15 residues. CDR3 loop: CASSLGRGAPYEQYF. The DNA of the CDR3 is TGCGCCAGCAGTCTGGGGAGGGGGGCCCCCTACGAGCAGTACTTC.

In this sample, this clone turned up a few times. The chain uses TRBV12-3 or TRBV12-4 and TRBJ1-2, with 7 bases that match TRBD1. The CDR3 loop spans 13 amino acids. Unmatched junction bases numbered 7, after V lost 5 bases and J lost 7 bases. CDR3 coding DNA: TGTGCCAGCAGTCGGACAGGACCGACTGGCTACACCTTC. Translation: CASSRTGPTGYTF.

In this sample, this clone turned up a few times. The rearrangement links TRBV2 to TRBJ2-3, with 8 bases aligning to TRBD1. There are 14 residues in the CDR3. From germline, CDR1 is SNHLY and CDR2 FYNNEI. The V gene end was trimmed by 5 bases and the J gene end by 1 base; junction bases not matched to a gene: 2. In DNA form, the CDR3 reads TGTGCCAGCAGTTCACAGGGGGGCACAGATACGCAGTATTTT. This encodes CASSSQGGTDTQYF.

This chain links TRBV5-1 with TRBJ1-2; D call uncertain. The CDR3 spans 12 residues. V gave up 5 bases and J gave up 2 bases, with 7 bases separating them. Germline V lookup: CDR1 SGHRS, CDR2 YFSETQ. Here the CDR3 DNA reads TGCGCCAGCAGTAGCGGCAACTATGGCTACACCTTC. It specifies CASSSGNYGYTF. Full variable domain (outside the CDR3, taken from reference TRBV5-1 and TRBJ1-2): KAGVTQTPRYLIKTRGQQVTLSCSPISGHRSVSWYQQTPGQGLQFLFEYFSETQRNKGNFPGRFSGRQFSNSRSEMNVSTLELGDSALYLCASSSGNYGYTFGSGTRLTVV.

The chain carries TRBV7-9 and TRBJ2-7, with D possibly being TRBD2 (6 bases). V gave up 3 bases and J gave up 7 bases, with 13 bases separating them. The CDR3 spans 13 residues. CDR1 and CDR2 (germline): SEHNR, FQNEAQ (reference sequence). The CDR3 DNA reads TGTGCCAGCAGCTTCGGACTACCGGGGGAGCAGTACTTC. It translates to CASSFGLPGEQYF.

The chain employs TRBV4-2 and TRBJ2-7; TRBD2 aligns across 9 bases. The CDR3 contains 15 residues. The ends lost 0 bases at V and 9 bases at J; junction bases unmatched: 9. CDR1 is LGHNA and CDR2 is YNFKEQ in the germline V gene. Here the CDR3 reads CASSQEERLAGRQYF. CDR3 sequence (DNA): TGTGCCAGCAGCCAAGAGGAGAGGCTAGCGGGACGGCAGTACTTC.

The V and J genes are TRBV10-1 and TRBJ2-1; D is possibly TRBD1 (5 bases). The V end was cut by 2 bases, the J end by 4 bases, with 12 bases between. CDR1 WNHNN and CDR2 SYGVQD come from the germline V gene (reference sequence). The CDR3 is 15 residues long. CDR3: CASSEQPGLYNEQFF. Here the CDR3 DNA reads TGCGCCAGCAGTGAGCAGCCAGGGCTTTACAATGAGCAGTTCTTC.

The V and J genes are TRBV7-9 and TRBJ2-1; TRBD2 might be the D (7 bases). Germline lookup yields CDR1 SEHNR and CDR2 FQNEAQ (reference sequence). V lost 5 bases and J lost 5, with 10 bases in between. This CDR3 is built from 13 residues. CDR3 DNA sequence: TGTGCCAGCAGCGGGGGGGCCCACAATGAGCAGTTCTTC. It yields the protein CASSGGAHNEQFF.

The rearrangement uses TRBV6-4 and TRBJ2-1, with 7 nucleotides matching TRBD1. Germline trimming cut 0 bases from V and 8 bases from J; bases unmatched to any gene: 7. This CDR3 comprises 15 residues. Germline loops: CDR1 MRHNA, CDR2 SNTAGT. This CDR3 is CASSDSLVQGDEQFF. Written as DNA, the CDR3 is TGTGCCAGCAGTGACTCACTAGTTCAGGGGGATGAGCAGTTCTTC.

This chain connects TRBV7-2 to TRBJ1-2; D is undetermined. Trimming removed 5 bases at V and 7 bases at J, with 14 bases between. The CDR3 runs to 13 residues. Germline assignment: CDR1 SGHTA and CDR2 FQGNSA. CDR3: CASSPQRVFGYTF. The DNA of the CDR3 is TGTGCCAGCAGCCCCCAGCGGGTTTTTGGCTACACCTTC.

CDR3 bases: TGTGCCATCAGTGAGCATCAGAACACTGAAGCTTTCTTT. It codes for CAISEHQNTEAFF. This chain connects TRBV10-3 to TRBJ1-1; D not certain. Per the germline V gene, CDR1 is ENHRY and CDR2 is SYGVKD. CDR3 length equals 13 residues. V lost 2 bases and J lost 1, with 5 bases in between.

This chain uses TRBV21-1 with TRBJ2-7; the D call of TRBD2 is as the table states it, not checked on the DNA. TRBV21-1 is designated a pseudogene. The CDR3 contains 17 residues. CDR3 sequence reads: CASSIQKVTLGDYEQYF. The CDR3 DNA follows: TGTGCCAGCAGCATCCAAAAGGTAACCCTCGGGGACTACGAGCAGTACTTC.

The chain combines TRBV9 with TRBJ2-5; 10 nucleotides match TRBD2. This CDR3 has 14 residues. Germline CDR1 SGDLS, CDR2 YYNGEE. The J segment lost 3 bases and the V segment lost 4 bases, leaving 3 bases of the junction unmatched. CDR3: CASSHGLAEETQYF. The CDR3 DNA reads TGTGCCAGCAGCCACGGACTAGCGGAAGAGACCCAGTACTTC. The full variable domain, in which reference TRBV9 and TRBJ2-5 provide the parts outside the CDR3, is DSGVTQTPKHLITATGQRVTLRCSPRSGDLSVYWYQQSLDQGLQFLIQYYNGEERAKGNILERFSAQQFPDLHSELNLSSLELGDSALYFCASSHGLAEETQYFGPGTRLLVL.

This rearrangement joins TRBV6-5 to TRBJ1-3; possibly TRBD1 for D (5 bases). The CDR3 extends over 12 amino acids. V lost 6 bases and J 2 bases, leaving 5 bases between the germline ends. Germline CDR1 and CDR2: MNHEY and SVGAGI. This chain's CDR3 is CASRTAGNTIYF. CDR3 DNA: TGTGCCAGCAGGACAGCTGGAAACACCATATATTTT.

This clone was detected only once. The V and J genes are TRBV28 and TRBJ2-2; perhaps TRBD2 as D (6 bases). The CDR3 covers 14 residues. In germline, CDR1 is MDHEN, CDR2 SYDVKM. Trimming left V 4 bases short and J 1 base short, with 7 bases between. CDR3 protein: CASSWDLNTGELFF. The CDR3 DNA reads as TGTGCCAGCAGTTGGGACTTGAACACCGGGGAGCTGTTTTTT.

The chain employs TRBV6-5 and TRBJ1-5; D unresolved. CDR1 is MNHEY and CDR2 is SVGAGI in the germline V gene. Trimming cost V 6 bases and J 2 bases, with 11 bases left between them. The CDR3 has 14 residues. CDR3 in amino acids: CASRAEGGNQPQHF. CDR3 bases: TGTGCCAGCAGGGCGGAAGGCGGCAATCAGCCCCAGCATTTT.

This clone was seen repeatedly, ten times or more. The gene calls are TRBV2 and TRBJ2-1; 9 bases fit TRBD2. CDR3 length equals 15 residues. Germline CDR1 reads SNHLY; CDR2 reads FYNNEI. V lost 4 bases to trimming and J lost 9 bases; unmatched junction nucleotides: 10. DNA of the CDR3: TGTGCCAGCAGTGGAAGGAGTAGCGGGAGTGGTGAGCAGTTCTTC. It codes for CASSGRSSGSGEQFF.